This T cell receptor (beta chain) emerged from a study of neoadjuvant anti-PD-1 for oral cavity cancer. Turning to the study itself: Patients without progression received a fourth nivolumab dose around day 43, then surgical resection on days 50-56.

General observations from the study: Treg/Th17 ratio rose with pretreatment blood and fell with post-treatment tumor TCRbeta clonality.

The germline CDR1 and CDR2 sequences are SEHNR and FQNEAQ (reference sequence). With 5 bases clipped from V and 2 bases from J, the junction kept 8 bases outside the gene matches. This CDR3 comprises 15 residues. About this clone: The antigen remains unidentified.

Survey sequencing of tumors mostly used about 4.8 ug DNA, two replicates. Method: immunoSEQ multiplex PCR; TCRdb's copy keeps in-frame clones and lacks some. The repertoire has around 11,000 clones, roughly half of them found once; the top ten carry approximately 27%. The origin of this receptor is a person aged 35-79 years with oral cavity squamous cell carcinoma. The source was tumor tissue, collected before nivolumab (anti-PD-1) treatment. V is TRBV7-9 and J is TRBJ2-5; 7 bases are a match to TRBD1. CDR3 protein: CASSIRTGRQETQYF. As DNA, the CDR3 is TGTGCCAGCAGCATCCGGACAGGAAGGCAAGAGACCCAGTACTTC.